Listed below are T cell receptor beta chains from one sample, sequenced in a study of T cells in localized non-small cell lung cancer. Libraries were prepared by immunoSEQ multiplex PCR; TCRdb keeps only in-frame clonotypes and omits some of them. This sample has roughly 18,000 clones; approximately 80% occur once, and the top ten carry about 25%. This sample comprised peripheral blood, obtained before any cancer treatment. The source of these receptors is a female donor aged 60 or older with stage I lung adenocarcinoma. CDR3s include the opening cysteine and the closing phenylalanine or tryptophan. Each record gives: clone size, J gene, D gene, V gene, CDR3 protein, CDR3 DNA. The D gene is left open where the match is weak. Clone size is stated in some rows and not others, as once, few, many or a class when expanded.

clone_size: once
j_call: TRBJ2-2
d_call: TRBD2
v_call: TRBV10-3
cdr3_aa: CAIETSGGEGVPGELFF
cdr3_nt: TGTGCCATAGAGACTAGCGGGGGCGAGGGGGTCCCCGGGGAGCTGTTTTTT

clone_size: -
j_call: TRBJ1-1
d_call: -
v_call: TRBV7-6
cdr3_aa: CASSLRSPPENTEAFF
cdr3_nt: TGTGCCAGCAGCCTCCGGTCCCCACCGGAGAACACTGAAGCTTTCTTT

clone_size: -
j_call: TRBJ2-2
d_call: -
v_call: TRBV7-3
cdr3_aa: CASIIAPGGELFF
cdr3_nt: TGTGCCAGCATCATAGCTCCAGGGGGGGAGCTGTTTTTT

clone_size: -
j_call: TRBJ1-1
d_call: TRBD1
v_call: TRBV29-1
cdr3_aa: CSVGGGRSMNTEAFF
cdr3_nt: TGCAGCGTTGGAGGGGGCCGCAGCATGAACACTGAAGCTTTCTTT

clone_size: few
j_call: TRBJ1-1
d_call: TRBD1
v_call: TRBV5-6
cdr3_aa: CASSRTMTGTWNTEAFF
cdr3_nt: TGTGCCAGCAGCCGGACAATGACAGGGACTTGGAACACTGAAGCTTTCTTT

clone_size: -
j_call: TRBJ2-1
d_call: -
v_call: TRBV5-1
cdr3_aa: CASSLSGRDEQFF
cdr3_nt: TGCGCCAGCAGCTTGTCGGGTCGGGATGAGCAGTTCTTC

clone_size: -
j_call: TRBJ2-5
d_call: -
v_call: TRBV7-8
cdr3_aa: CASSLLSGQETQYF
cdr3_nt: TGTGCCAGCAGCTTACTGTCGGGACAAGAGACCCAGTACTTC

clone_size: -
j_call: TRBJ1-2
d_call: -
v_call: TRBV2
cdr3_aa: CASTPGSSTNYGYTF
cdr3_nt: TGTGCCAGCACTCCGGGGAGCTCCACTAACTATGGCTACACCTTC

clone_size: few
j_call: TRBJ1-1
d_call: -
v_call: TRBV19
cdr3_aa: CASSLTVTEAFF
cdr3_nt: TGTGCCAGTAGCCTTACAGTGACTGAAGCTTTCTTT

clone_size: few
j_call: TRBJ1-2
d_call: -
v_call: TRBV6-5
cdr3_aa: CASRNHNYGYTF
cdr3_nt: TGTGCCAGCAGAAACCATAACTATGGCTACACCTTC

clone_size: -
j_call: TRBJ2-4
d_call: TRBD1
v_call: TRBV4-1
cdr3_aa: CASSPGQGNNIQYF
cdr3_nt: TGCGCCAGCAGCCCCGGACAGGGTAATAACATTCAGTACTTC

clone_size: once
j_call: TRBJ1-4
d_call: -
v_call: TRBV18
cdr3_aa: CASSRFEISTNEKLFF
cdr3_nt: TGTGCCAGCTCACGATTTGAGATTTCAACTAATGAAAAACTGTTTTTT

clone_size: -
j_call: TRBJ2-5
d_call: -
v_call: TRBV7-2
cdr3_aa: CASSLVGLSVEETQYF
cdr3_nt: TGTGCCAGCAGCTTAGTGGGTTTGTCGGTGGAAGAGACCCAGTACTTC

clone_size: once
j_call: TRBJ1-2
d_call: TRBD1
v_call: TRBV6-6
cdr3_aa: CAGRGQGDGYTF
cdr3_nt: TGTGCTGGGAGGGGACAGGGGGACGGCTACACCTTC

clone_size: -
j_call: TRBJ1-6
d_call: -
v_call: TRBV21-1
cdr3_aa: CASSKEGGRKGSPLHF
cdr3_nt: TGTGCCAGCAGCAAAGAAGGGGGGCGCAAAGGTTCACCCCTCCACTTT

clone_size: -
j_call: TRBJ1-3
d_call: -
v_call: TRBV9
cdr3_aa: CASSAAASGNTIYF
cdr3_nt: TGTGCCAGCAGCGCGGCGGCGTCTGGAAACACCATATATTTT

clone_size: -
j_call: TRBJ1-1
d_call: -
v_call: TRBV2
cdr3_aa: CASSGEANTEAFF
cdr3_nt: TGTGCCAGCAGTGGAGAAGCGAACACTGAAGCTTTCTTT

clone_size: -
j_call: TRBJ2-1
d_call: -
v_call: TRBV27
cdr3_aa: CASRVNRLPYNEQFF
cdr3_nt: TGTGCCAGCAGGGTAAACAGGCTACCGTACAATGAGCAGTTCTTC

clone_size: -
j_call: TRBJ2-5
d_call: TRBD1
v_call: TRBV27
cdr3_aa: CASRLGQGLQETQYF
cdr3_nt: TGTGCCAGCAGACTGGGACAGGGGCTTCAAGAGACCCAGTACTTC

clone_size: -
j_call: TRBJ1-2
d_call: -
v_call: TRBV9
cdr3_aa: CASSAETGFDGYTF
cdr3_nt: TGTGCCAGCAGCGCCGAAACAGGTTTCGATGGCTACACCTTC

clone_size: -
j_call: TRBJ2-7
d_call: TRBD2
v_call: TRBV19
cdr3_aa: CASSSPSGDSSYEQYF
cdr3_nt: TGTGCCAGTAGTTCGCCTAGCGGGGATAGCTCCTACGAGCAGTACTTC

clone_size: -
j_call: TRBJ1-1
d_call: -
v_call: TRBV11-2
cdr3_aa: CASSFVQGSEAFF
cdr3_nt: TGTGCCAGCAGCTTTGTGCAGGGAAGTGAAGCTTTCTTT

clone_size: -
j_call: TRBJ1-3
d_call: -
v_call: TRBV6-5
cdr3_aa: CASSRSGNTIYF
cdr3_nt: TGTGCCAGCAGCCGCTCTGGAAACACCATATATTTT

clone_size: few
j_call: TRBJ2-7
d_call: -
v_call: TRBV30
cdr3_aa: CAWSVTEPYEQYF
cdr3_nt: TGTGCCTGGAGTGTGACGGAACCCTACGAGCAGTACTTC

clone_size: -
j_call: TRBJ2-7
d_call: TRBD1
v_call: TRBV19
cdr3_aa: CASSIVKKTGGFEQSGSYEQYF
cdr3_nt: TGTGCCAGTAGTATAGTGAAAAAAACAGGGGGCTTTGAACAGTCTGGGTCCTACGAGCAGTACTTC

clone_size: -
j_call: TRBJ1-1
d_call: TRBD1
v_call: TRBV27
cdr3_aa: CASSLAFRTRGMNTEAFF
cdr3_nt: TGTGCCAGCAGTTTAGCGTTCCGGACCAGGGGGATGAACACTGAAGCTTTCTTT

clone_size: -
j_call: TRBJ1-1
d_call: -
v_call: TRBV30
cdr3_aa: CAWSVGLNTEAFF
cdr3_nt: TGTGCCTGGAGTGTAGGACTGAACACTGAAGCTTTCTTT

clone_size: -
j_call: TRBJ2-5
d_call: -
v_call: TRBV7-9
cdr3_aa: CASSLVEGSSLGETQYF
cdr3_nt: TGTGCCAGCAGCTTAGTCGAAGGCAGTTCCCTAGGGGAGACCCAGTACTTC

clone_size: -
j_call: TRBJ1-2
d_call: TRBD1
v_call: TRBV5-1
cdr3_aa: CASSLAGGEISYGYTF
cdr3_nt: TGCGCCAGCAGCTTGGCAGGGGGCGAGATAAGCTATGGCTACACCTTC

clone_size: -
j_call: TRBJ1-3
d_call: -
v_call: TRBV11-2
cdr3_aa: CASNLGQSTSGNTIYF
cdr3_nt: TGTGCCAGCAACCTCGGACAGTCGACCTCTGGAAACACCATATATTTT

clone_size: -
j_call: TRBJ1-5
d_call: -
v_call: TRBV28
cdr3_aa: CASSLSGNRGNQPQHF
cdr3_nt: TGTGCCAGCAGTTTAAGCGGCAACAGGGGCAATCAGCCCCAGCATTTT

clone_size: -
j_call: TRBJ1-2
d_call: -
v_call: TRBV19
cdr3_aa: CASSINRGARGYTF
cdr3_nt: TGTGCCAGTAGTATAAATCGGGGGGCAAGGGGCTACACCTTC

clone_size: -
j_call: TRBJ1-5
d_call: TRBD1
v_call: TRBV6-1
cdr3_aa: CATDDAGQGTQPQHF
cdr3_nt: TGTGCCACAGACGATGCGGGACAGGGTACTCAGCCCCAGCATTTT

clone_size: -
j_call: TRBJ2-7
d_call: -
v_call: TRBV5-1
cdr3_aa: CASSFSGSEQYF
cdr3_nt: TGCGCCAGCAGCTTTTCGGGCTCCGAGCAGTACTTC

clone_size: -
j_call: TRBJ1-1
d_call: -
v_call: TRBV4-1
cdr3_aa: CASSQDRMNTEAFF
cdr3_nt: TGCGCCAGCAGCCAAGATCGAATGAACACTGAAGCTTTCTTT

clone_size: -
j_call: TRBJ2-3
d_call: TRBD2
v_call: TRBV4-1
cdr3_aa: CASSFLLRTSGTTDTQYF
cdr3_nt: TGCGCCAGCAGCTTTTTGCTACGGACTAGCGGGACCACAGATACGCAGTATTTT

clone_size: -
j_call: TRBJ1-2
d_call: -
v_call: TRBV9
cdr3_aa: CASSVAMAEYGYTF
cdr3_nt: TGTGCCAGCAGCGTAGCTATGGCCGAATATGGCTACACCTTC

clone_size: -
j_call: TRBJ1-2
d_call: TRBD1
v_call: TRBV4-2
cdr3_aa: CASSPGTGVGNGYGYTF
cdr3_nt: TGTGCCAGCAGTCCCGGGACAGGGGTGGGGAATGGCTATGGCTACACCTTC

clone_size: -
j_call: TRBJ1-2
d_call: -
v_call: TRBV29-1
cdr3_aa: CSAEPPHPATNYGYTF
cdr3_nt: TGCAGCGCTGAACCCCCCCATCCAGCCACTAACTATGGCTACACCTTC

clone_size: -
j_call: TRBJ2-2
d_call: -
v_call: TRBV6-6
cdr3_aa: CASKFANTGELFF
cdr3_nt: TGTGCCAGCAAGTTCGCGAACACCGGGGAGCTGTTTTTT

clone_size: -
j_call: TRBJ2-1
d_call: TRBD2
v_call: TRBV5-1
cdr3_aa: CASTAGGVAVEQFF
cdr3_nt: TGCGCCAGCACCGCGGGGGGAGTGGCGGTTGAGCAGTTCTTC

clone_size: -
j_call: TRBJ2-7
d_call: -
v_call: TRBV19
cdr3_aa: CASSIAHAFSSSYEQYF
cdr3_nt: TGTGCCAGTAGTATAGCCCACGCCTTTAGTTCTTCCTACGAGCAGTACTTC

clone_size: -
j_call: TRBJ1-2
d_call: TRBD1
v_call: TRBV6-5
cdr3_aa: CASSPRGAGYTF
cdr3_nt: TGTGCCAGCAGTCCCAGGGGGGCTGGCTACACCTTC

clone_size: -
j_call: TRBJ2-1
d_call: -
v_call: TRBV11-2
cdr3_aa: CASSLPAGGSYNEQFF
cdr3_nt: TGTGCCAGCAGCCTCCCGGCCGGAGGCTCCTACAATGAGCAGTTCTTC

clone_size: -
j_call: TRBJ2-4
d_call: -
v_call: TRBV5-4
cdr3_aa: CASSLGGSTKNIQYF
cdr3_nt: TGTGCCAGCAGCTTGGGGGGATCGACCAAAAACATTCAGTACTTC

clone_size: -
j_call: TRBJ1-4
d_call: -
v_call: TRBV18
cdr3_aa: CASSQSQGAGEKLFF
cdr3_nt: TGTGCCAGCTCCCAGTCACAGGGAGCGGGTGAAAAACTGTTTTTT

clone_size: -
j_call: TRBJ2-7
d_call: TRBD1
v_call: TRBV7-9
cdr3_aa: CASSFGTVAEQYF
cdr3_nt: TGTGCCAGCAGCTTCGGGACAGTTGCCGAGCAGTACTTC

clone_size: -
j_call: TRBJ2-7
d_call: TRBD2
v_call: TRBV7-3
cdr3_aa: CASSWTSGYEQYF
cdr3_nt: TGTGCCAGCAGCTGGACTAGCGGCTACGAGCAGTACTTC

clone_size: -
j_call: TRBJ2-5
d_call: TRBD1
v_call: TRBV25-1
cdr3_aa: CASSEFYGQGGQETQYF
cdr3_nt: TGTGCCAGCAGTGAATTTTACGGACAGGGGGGACAAGAGACCCAGTACTTC

clone_size: -
j_call: TRBJ2-5
d_call: -
v_call: TRBV4-1
cdr3_aa: CASSQWGVLGETQYF
cdr3_nt: TGCGCCAGCAGCCAATGGGGGGTCCTCGGAGAGACCCAGTACTTC

clone_size: -
j_call: TRBJ2-7
d_call: -
v_call: TRBV6-5
cdr3_aa: CASSYSIVDEQYF
cdr3_nt: TGTGCCAGCAGTTACTCGATAGTTGACGAGCAGTACTTC

clone_size: once
j_call: TRBJ1-2
d_call: -
v_call: TRBV7-9
cdr3_aa: CASSRLRYHGTYGYTF
cdr3_nt: TGTGCCAGCAGCCGTCTTAGATACCATGGAACCTATGGCTACACCTTC

clone_size: -
j_call: TRBJ2-6
d_call: -
v_call: TRBV7-2
cdr3_aa: CASSLVDRIPTF
cdr3_nt: TGTGCCAGCAGCTTAGTTGACAGGATTCCGACTTTC

clone_size: once
j_call: TRBJ2-5
d_call: -
v_call: TRBV11-2
cdr3_aa: CASSFLDLETQYF
cdr3_nt: TGTGCCAGCAGTTTCTTGGACCTGGAGACCCAGTACTTC